This T cell receptor beta chain was identified during a study of blood T cell repertoires in COVID-19. Study overall: Researchers got acute and convalescent COVID-19 samples from the United States, Italy and Spain.

CDR1 is SGDLS and CDR2 is YYNGEE in the germline V gene. The J segment lost 1 base and the V segment lost 2 bases, leaving 6 bases of the junction unmatched. The length of the CDR3 is 16 residues. The participants were between roughly 18 and 100 years old and came from about two dozen US areas. Data came from immunoSEQ multiplex PCR; TCRdb stores just in-frame clones and leaves some out. This sample has some 300,000 clones, with more than 75% found just once. The chain combines TRBV9 with TRBJ2-1; 7 bases map to TRBD2. The sequence came from a woman aged 60-75 years in a cohort exposed to, infected with or recovered from COVID-19 (not recorded which). Sequencing used PBMCs or T cells enriched from blood (not recorded which). The CDR3 sequence: CASSVKAGVSYNEQFF. Written as DNA, the CDR3 is TGTGCCAGCAGCGTGAAGGCGGGAGTGTCCTACAATGAGCAGTTCTTC. Full variable domain (outside the CDR3, taken from reference TRBV9 and TRBJ2-1): DSGVTQTPKHLITATGQRVTLRCSPRSGDLSVYWYQQSLDQGLQFLIQYYNGEERAKGNILERFSAQQFPDLHSELNLSSLELGDSALYFCASSVKAGVSYNEQFFGPGTRLTVL.